The TCR beta chain under discussion was sequenced for a study of blood T cell repertoires in COVID-19. Method: immunoSEQ multiplex PCR; TCRdb's copy keeps in-frame clones and lacks some. The top ten clones hold around 4% of a sample with some 150,000 clones, more than 65% of them seen once. With 4 bases clipped from V and 5 bases from J, the junction kept 14 bases outside the gene matches. The CDR3 is 16 residues long. Germline assignment: CDR1 SQVTM and CDR2 ANQGSEA. The sequencing input was peripheral blood. This clonotype originated in a man aged 55 to 70 with acute or convalescent COVID-19. The chain couples TRBV29-1 to TRBJ2-7, with TRBD2 identical over 10 bases. The chain's CDR3 is CSVGRGWLAGVDEQYF. Written as DNA, the CDR3 is TGCAGCGTTGGAAGGGGTTGGCTAGCGGGAGTCGACGAGCAGTACTTC.